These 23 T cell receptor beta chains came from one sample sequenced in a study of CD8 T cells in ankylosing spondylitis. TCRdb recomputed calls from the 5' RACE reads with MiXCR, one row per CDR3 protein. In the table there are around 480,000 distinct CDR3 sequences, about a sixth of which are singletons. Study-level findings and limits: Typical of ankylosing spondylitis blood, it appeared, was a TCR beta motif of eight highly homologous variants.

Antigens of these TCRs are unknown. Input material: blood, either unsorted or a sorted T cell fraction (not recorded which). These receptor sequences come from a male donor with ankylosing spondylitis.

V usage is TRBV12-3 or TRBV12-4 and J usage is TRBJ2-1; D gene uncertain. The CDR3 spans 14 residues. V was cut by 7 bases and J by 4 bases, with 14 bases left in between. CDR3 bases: TGTGCCAGCACTACTTTGACTTCTTACAATGAGCAGTTCTTC. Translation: CASTTLTSYNEQFF.

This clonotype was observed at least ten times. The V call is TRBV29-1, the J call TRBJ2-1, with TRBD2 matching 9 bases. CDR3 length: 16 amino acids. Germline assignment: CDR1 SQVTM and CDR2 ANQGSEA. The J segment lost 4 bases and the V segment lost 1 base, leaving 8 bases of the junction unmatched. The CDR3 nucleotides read TGCAGCGTTGAAGGTGTTGGGCTAGCGGGATACAATGAGCAGTTCTTC. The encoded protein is CSVEGVGLAGYNEQFF.

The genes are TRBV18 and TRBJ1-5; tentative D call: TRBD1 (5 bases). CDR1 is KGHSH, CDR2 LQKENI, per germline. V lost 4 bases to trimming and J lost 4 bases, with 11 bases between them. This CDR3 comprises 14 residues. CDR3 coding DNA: TGTGCCAGCTCACAAGGGACGGATAATCAGCCCCAGCATTTT. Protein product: CASSQGTDNQPQHF.

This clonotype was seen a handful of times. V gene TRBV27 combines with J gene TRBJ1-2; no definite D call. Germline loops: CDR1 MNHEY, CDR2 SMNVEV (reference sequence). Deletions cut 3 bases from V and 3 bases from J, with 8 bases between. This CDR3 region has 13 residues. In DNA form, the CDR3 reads TGTGCCAGCAGTTTCTTCCAGGACTATGGCTACACCTTC. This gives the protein CASSFFQDYGYTF.

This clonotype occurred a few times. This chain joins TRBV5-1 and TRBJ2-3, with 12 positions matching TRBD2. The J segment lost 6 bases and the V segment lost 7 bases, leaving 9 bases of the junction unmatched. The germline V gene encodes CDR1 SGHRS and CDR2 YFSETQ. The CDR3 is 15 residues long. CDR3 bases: TGCGCCAGCCAATTACTAGCGGGGGGCCCGGATACGCAGTATTTT. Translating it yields CASQLLAGGPDTQYF.

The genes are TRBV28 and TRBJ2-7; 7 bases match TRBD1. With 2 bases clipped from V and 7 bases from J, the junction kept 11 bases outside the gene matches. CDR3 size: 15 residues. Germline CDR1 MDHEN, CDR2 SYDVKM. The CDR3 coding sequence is TGTGCCAGCAGTTTAAGGTTGTCAGGGGGTCGGGAGCAGTACTTC. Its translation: CASSLRLSGGREQYF.

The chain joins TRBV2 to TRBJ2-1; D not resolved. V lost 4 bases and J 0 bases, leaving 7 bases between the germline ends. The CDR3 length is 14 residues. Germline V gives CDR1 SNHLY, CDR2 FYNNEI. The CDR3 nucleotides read TGTGCCAGCAGTGCGGACGGCTCCTACAATGAGCAGTTCTTC. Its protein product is CASSADGSYNEQFF.

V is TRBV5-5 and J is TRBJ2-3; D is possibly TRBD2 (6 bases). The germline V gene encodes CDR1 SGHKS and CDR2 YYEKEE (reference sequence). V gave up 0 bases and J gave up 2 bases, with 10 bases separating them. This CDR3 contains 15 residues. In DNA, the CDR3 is TGTGCCAGCAGCTTGGAGGGGAGGCACACAGATACGCAGTATTTT. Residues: CASSLEGRHTDTQYF.

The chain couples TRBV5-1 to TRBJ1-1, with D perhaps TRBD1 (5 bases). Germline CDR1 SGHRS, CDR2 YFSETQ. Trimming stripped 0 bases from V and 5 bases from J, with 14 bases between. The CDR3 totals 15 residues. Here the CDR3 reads CASSLDVGAVTEAFF. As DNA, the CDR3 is TGCGCCAGCAGCTTGGATGTTGGGGCTGTAACTGAAGCTTTCTTT.

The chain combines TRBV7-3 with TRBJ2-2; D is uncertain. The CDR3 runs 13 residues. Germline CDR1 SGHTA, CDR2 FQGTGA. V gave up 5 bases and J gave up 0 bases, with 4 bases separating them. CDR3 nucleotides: TGTGCCAGCAGCAACACGAACACCGGGGAGCTGTTTTTT. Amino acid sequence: CASSNTNTGELFF.

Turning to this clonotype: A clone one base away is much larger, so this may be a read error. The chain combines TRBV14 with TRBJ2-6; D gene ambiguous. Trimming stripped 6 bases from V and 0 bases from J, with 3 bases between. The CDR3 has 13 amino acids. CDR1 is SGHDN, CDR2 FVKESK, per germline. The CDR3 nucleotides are TGTGCCAGCAGAGTCTCTGGGGCCAACGTCCTGACTTTC. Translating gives CASRVSGANVLTF.

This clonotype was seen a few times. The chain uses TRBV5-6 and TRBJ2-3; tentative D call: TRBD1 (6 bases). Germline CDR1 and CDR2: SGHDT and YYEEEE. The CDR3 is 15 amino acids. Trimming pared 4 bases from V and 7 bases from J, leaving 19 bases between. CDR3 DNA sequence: TGTGCCAGCAGCCCGCCAGGGGCCGCGTTAAATACGCAGTATTTT. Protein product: CASSPPGAALNTQYF. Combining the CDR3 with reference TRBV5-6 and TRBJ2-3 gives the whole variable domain DAGVTQSPTHLIKTRGQQVTLRCSPKSGHDTVSWYQQALGQGPQFIFQYYEEEERQRGNFPDRFSGHQFPNYSSELNVNALLLGDSALYLCASSPPGAALNTQYFGPGTRLTVL.

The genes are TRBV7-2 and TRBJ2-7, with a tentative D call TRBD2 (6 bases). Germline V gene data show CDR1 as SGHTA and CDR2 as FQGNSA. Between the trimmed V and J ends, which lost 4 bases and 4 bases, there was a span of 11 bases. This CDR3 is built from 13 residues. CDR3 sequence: CASSSRGGYEQYF. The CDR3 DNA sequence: TGTGCCAGCAGCTCCCGCGGAGGGTACGAGCAGTACTTC.

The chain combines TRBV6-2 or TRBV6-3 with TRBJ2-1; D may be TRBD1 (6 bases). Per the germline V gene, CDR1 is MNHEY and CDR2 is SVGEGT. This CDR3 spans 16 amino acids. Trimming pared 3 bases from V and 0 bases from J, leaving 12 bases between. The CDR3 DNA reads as TGTGCCAGCAGTTATAGAGCGGACAGCTCCTACAATGAGCAGTTCTTC. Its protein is CASSYRADSSYNEQFF.

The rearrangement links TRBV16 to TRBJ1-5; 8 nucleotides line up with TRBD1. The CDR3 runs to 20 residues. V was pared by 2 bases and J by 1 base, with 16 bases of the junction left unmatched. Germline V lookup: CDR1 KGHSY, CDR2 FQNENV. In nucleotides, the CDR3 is TGTGCCAGCAGCCAAACCCCCAGGGGGCGAGGGGGAAGCAGCAATCAGCCCCAGCATTTT. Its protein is CASSQTPRGRGGSSNQPQHF.

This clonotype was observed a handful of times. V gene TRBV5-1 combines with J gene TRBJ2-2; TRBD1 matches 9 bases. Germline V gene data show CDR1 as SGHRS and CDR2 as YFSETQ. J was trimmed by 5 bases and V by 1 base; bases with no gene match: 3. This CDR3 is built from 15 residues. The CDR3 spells CASSLHRGPTGELFF. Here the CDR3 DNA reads TGCGCCAGCAGCTTGCACAGGGGGCCAACCGGGGAGCTGTTTTTT.

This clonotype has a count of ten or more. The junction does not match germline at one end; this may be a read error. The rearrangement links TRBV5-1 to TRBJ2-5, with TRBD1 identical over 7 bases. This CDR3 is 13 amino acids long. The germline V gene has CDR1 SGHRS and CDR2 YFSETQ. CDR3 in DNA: TGTGCCAGCAGTTTCAGGGGGCAAGAGACCCAGTACTTC. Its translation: CASSFRGQETQYF.

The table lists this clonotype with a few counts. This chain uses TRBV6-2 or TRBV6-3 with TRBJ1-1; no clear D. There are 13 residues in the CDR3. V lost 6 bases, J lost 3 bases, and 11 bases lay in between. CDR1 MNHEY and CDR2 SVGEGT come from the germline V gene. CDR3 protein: CASRDFRHTEAFF. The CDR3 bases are TGTGCCAGCAGGGACTTTCGTCACACTGAAGCTTTCTTT.

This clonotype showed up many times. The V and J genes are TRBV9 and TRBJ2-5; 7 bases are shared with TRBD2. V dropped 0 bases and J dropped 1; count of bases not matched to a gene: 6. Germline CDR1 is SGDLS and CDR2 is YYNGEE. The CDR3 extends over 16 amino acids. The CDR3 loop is CASSVGRLAVQETQYF. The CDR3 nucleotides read TGTGCCAGCAGCGTAGGGCGGCTAGCGGTCCAAGAGACCCAGTACTTC.

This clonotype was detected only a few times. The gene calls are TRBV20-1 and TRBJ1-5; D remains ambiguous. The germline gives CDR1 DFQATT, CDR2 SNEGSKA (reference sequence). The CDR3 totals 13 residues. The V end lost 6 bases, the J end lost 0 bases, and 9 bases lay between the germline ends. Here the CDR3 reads CSAAGDSNQPQHF. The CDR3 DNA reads TGCAGTGCGGCAGGAGATAGCAATCAGCCCCAGCATTTT.

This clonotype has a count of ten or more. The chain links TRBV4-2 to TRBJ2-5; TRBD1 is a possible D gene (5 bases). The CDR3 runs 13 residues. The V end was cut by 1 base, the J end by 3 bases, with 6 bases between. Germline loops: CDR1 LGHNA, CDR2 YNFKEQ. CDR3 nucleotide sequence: TGTGCCAGCAGCCAAGCAGGGAAAGAGACCCAGTACTTC. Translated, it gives CASSQAGKETQYF.

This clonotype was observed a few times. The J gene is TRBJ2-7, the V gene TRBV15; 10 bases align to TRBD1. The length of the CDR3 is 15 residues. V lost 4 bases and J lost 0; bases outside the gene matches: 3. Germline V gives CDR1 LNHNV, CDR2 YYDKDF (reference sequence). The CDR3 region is CATSTGQGISYEQYF. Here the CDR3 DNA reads TGTGCCACCAGCACGGGACAGGGGATCTCCTACGAGCAGTACTTC.

The CDR3 spells CAIKGLHNSPLHF. CDR3 sequence (DNA): TGTGCCATCAAGGGACTTCATAATTCACCCCTCCACTTT. The J gene is TRBJ1-6, the V gene TRBV12-3 or TRBV12-4, with D perhaps matching TRBD1 (5 bases). V was pared by 10 bases and J by 5 bases, with 12 bases between. The CDR3 loop spans 13 amino acids.